This T cell receptor beta chain is from a study of T-cell reconstitution after alpha-beta-depleted transplantation in children. V was shortened by 3 bases and J by 7 bases, with 13 bases between the two germline ends. Germline values: CDR1 SGHVS, CDR2 FNYEAQ. This CDR3 has 15 amino acids. Unique molecular identifiers were incorporated into the prepared TCRbeta library. From the PCR reads, TCRdb called clonotypes with MiXCR, one entry per CDR3 protein. The sample shows some 490,000 distinct CDR3 sequences, approximately 12% of them seen only once. Sequencing used PBMCs from the stem cell graft donor, obtained from the stem cell graft. The receptor was isolated from a human donor who donated a stem cell graft to a child with combined immunodeficiency. This chain uses TRBV7-6 with TRBJ1-6; D gene unclear. The chain's CDR3 is CASSFALDGNSPLHF. CDR3 DNA sequence: TGTGCCAGCAGCTTTGCCCTGGACGGGAATTCACCCCTCCACTTT.